This T cell receptor beta chain was identified in a study of OX40 agonist ivuxolimab in advanced cancers. About the study: Enrollees could have had prior anti-PD-1, anti-PD-L1 or anti-CTLA-4 therapy, which over 35% had received. One hepatocellular carcinoma and two cutaneous melanoma patients partially responded. Findings of the study overall: Among the lowest peripheral clonal expansion occurred in 0.1-3.0 mg/kg partial responders. Both CD4+ and CD8+ T cell populations in blood had undergone clonal expansion by week 6 at 0.1 to 3.0 mg/kg.

A few counts support this clone. Its antigen is currently unknown. Unmatched junction bases numbered 6, after V lost 8 bases and J lost 3 bases. The CDR3 spans 14 residues. Per germline, CDR1 SNHLY and CDR2 FYNNEI. TCRdb's copy holds only in-frame clones and misses some; the assay was immunoSEQ multiplex PCR. The table shows some 11,000 clones, with around 74% occurring only once. The specimen comprised CD4+ or CD8+ T cells sorted from blood, sampled in a trial of the OX40 agonist ivuxolimab. This sequence was found in an adult with an advanced solid tumor such as melanoma, head and neck, liver or kidney cancer. V and J are TRBV2 and TRBJ2-3; 9 nucleotides agree with TRBD1. DNA of the CDR3: TGTGCCAGCGGGGGACAGGGAATGACAGATACGCAGTATTTT. Translation gives CASGGQGMTDTQYF.